This T cell receptor beta chain was observed in a study of shared clonotypes between healthy human individuals. Study conclusions and caveats: All-four-donor shared clonotypes had higher generation probabilities than non-shared clonotypes did. Across subsets, estimated richness was generally greater for naive than for memory populations.

In the authors' methods: Junction-only sequences produced by ImmunoSEQ had no quality scores, so filtering differed. Here immunoSEQ multiplex PCR was the method, and the copy in TCRdb shows in-frame clones only, minus some. V, J and clone size derive from that table, while D and trimming were established from the DNA sequence. The table records roughly 1.4 million clones, around 98.5% of them present only once. The CDR3 is made up of 15 amino acids. CDR1 is SGHAT and CDR2 is FQNNGV in the germline V gene. Between the trimmed V and J ends, which lost 3 bases and 5 bases, there was a span of 13 bases. All of the donors resided in Nashville, Tennessee, and each was a Caucasian adult. A word on this clone: Its antigen is as yet unknown.

This receptor was taken from a young man in good health. The chain uses TRBV11-2 and TRBJ1-4; D call uncertain. Sequencing was carried out using naive CD4+ T cells sorted from blood. Subset meaning: CD45RA+ positively selected. The CDR3 region has the DNA TGTGCCAGCAGCTTCCTAGGGTTACGAAATGAAAAACTGTTTTTT. This codes for CASSFLGLRNEKLFF.